The 5 T cell receptor beta chains below were found in one sample sequenced in a study of blood T cell repertoires in COVID-19. Measured with immunoSEQ multiplex PCR; TCRdb has only the in-frame clones, and not every one. The profile shows 150,000 to 250,000 clones, 82% of them singletons. The sample comprised PBMCs or T cells enriched from blood (not recorded which). These receptors were taken from a man in his forties who had recovered from COVID-19.

The genes are TRBV5-1 and TRBJ2-7, with D maybe TRBD2 (6 bases). This CDR3 region has 14 residues. V was trimmed by 0 bases and J by 3 bases, leaving 10 bases between them. Per the germline V gene, CDR1 is SGHRS and CDR2 is YFSETQ. DNA of the CDR3: TGCGCCAGCAGCTTGGATGGGGGGAGCTACGAGCAGTACGTC. Translating it yields CASSLDGGSYEQYV.

The chain carries TRBV27 and TRBJ2-1; D is undetermined. The CDR3 length is 14 residues. The germline CDR1 and CDR2 sequences are MNHEY and SMNVEV (reference sequence). V lost 0 bases and J lost 7, with 10 bases in between. The CDR3 DNA follows: TGTGCCAGCAGTTTATCCTATGCGGTAAATGAGCAGTTCTTC. Protein sequence: CASSLSYAVNEQFF.

This clone was recorded only once. This sequence joins TRBV24-1 and TRBJ2-2; the match to TRBD1 covers 10 bases. With 4 bases clipped from V and 6 bases from J, the junction kept 7 bases outside the gene matches. Germline CDR1 reads KGHDR; CDR2 reads SFDVKD. There are 16 residues in the CDR3. CDR3 sequence reads: CATSDTGTGAPGELFF. CDR3 nucleotides: TGTGCCACCAGTGACACCGGGACAGGGGCACCCGGGGAGCTGTTTTTT.

V usage is TRBV9 and J usage is TRBJ2-7; TRBD1 matches 12 bases. The CDR3 runs 16 residues. V was pared by 4 bases and J by 6 bases, with 11 bases of the junction left unmatched. Germline values: CDR1 SGDLS, CDR2 YYNGEE. The CDR3 loop reads CASSTTGTGGLGEQYF. For the CDR3, the DNA is TGTGCCAGCAGCACTACCGGGACAGGGGGCTTGGGCGAGCAGTACTTC.

The chain has TRBV29-1 and TRBJ2-3; 7 bases match TRBD1. The CDR3 runs to 14 residues. With 6 bases clipped from V and 3 bases from J, the junction kept 9 bases outside the gene matches. Germline CDR1 and CDR2: SQVTM and ANQGSEA. CDR3 in amino acids: CSVDGQAGTDTQYF. Written as DNA, the CDR3 is TGCAGCGTGGACGGACAGGCAGGGACAGATACGCAGTATTTT.